The entry that follows covers one TCR beta chain sequence. The CDR3 length is 13 residues. The ends were cut back, 4 bases at V and 7 bases at J, with 15 bases in the middle. CDR1 and CDR2 from the germline V gene are SGHRS and YFSETQ. The data were taken from a study of CD8 T cells in Susac syndrome. For the study at large: When blood was drawn, patients with Susac syndrome were on intravenous immunoglobulin alone, on corticosteroids, or therapy-naive.

Random-hexamer reverse transcription was applied to roughly 0.5 to 1 ug RNA. TCRdb re-called the immunoSEQ multiplex PCR reads with MiXCR, one entry per CDR3 protein. This table has approximately 190,000 distinct CDR3 sequences, approximately 95% appearing once. Negative isolation was used for CD8+ and CD4+ T cells and FACS enrichment for TEMRA cells. The chain recombines TRBV5-1 with TRBJ2-7; a possible D gene is TRBD1 (6 bases). The TCR was taken from a human donor with Susac syndrome. Material for sequencing was CD8+ T cells from PBMCs. The CDR3 nucleotides are TGCGCCAGCAGCCTCGACGGACAGATTGAGCAGTACTTC. It is translated as CASSLDGQIEQYF.